The source of this T cell receptor beta chain is a study of Graves' ophthalmopathy and Graves' hyperthyroidism. Study-wide results and limits: The authors also found most expanded thyroid clonotypes above 0.001 frequency in blood.

For donors with ophthalmopathy, the disease showed moderate-to-severe activity, reached CAS ≥3 and NOSPECS ≥4, and had lasted under 3 months. CDR3 length equals 14 residues. V was shortened by 6 bases and J by 3 bases, with 14 bases between the two germline ends. The authors amplified TCR beta CDR3 regions, and they did so from RNA transcripts for repertoire sequencing. Investigators did first-round RT-PCR with HTBI primers, then second-round multiplex PCR. Via MiXCR, TCRdb re-called the multiplex PCR reads, giving one row per CDR3 protein. The repertoire holds fewer than 250,000 distinct CDR3 sequences, with around 28% as singletons. This clonotype was recorded many times. Antigen specificity is unknown.

This receptor was obtained from a man aged 50-60 years with Graves' ophthalmopathy. The sequencing input was peripheral blood. The chain couples TRBV12-3 or TRBV12-4 to TRBJ2-5; possibly TRBD1 or TRBD2 for D (5 bases each). The CDR3 coding sequence is TGTGCCAGCAGACCCCAGGGAGAAAAAGAGACCCAGTACTTC. Protein: CASRPQGEKETQYF.